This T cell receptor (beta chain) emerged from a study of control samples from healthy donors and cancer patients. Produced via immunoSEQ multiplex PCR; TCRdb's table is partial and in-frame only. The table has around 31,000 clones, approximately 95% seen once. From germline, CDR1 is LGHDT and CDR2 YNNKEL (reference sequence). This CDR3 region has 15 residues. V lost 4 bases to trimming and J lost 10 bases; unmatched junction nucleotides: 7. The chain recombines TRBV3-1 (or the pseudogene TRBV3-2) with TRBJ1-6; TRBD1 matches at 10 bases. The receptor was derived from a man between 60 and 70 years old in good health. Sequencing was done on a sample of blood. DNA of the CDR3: TGTGCCAGCAGCCGACAGGGGGCTTTTAACTCACCCCTCCACTTT. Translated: CASSRQGAFNSPLHF.